This T cell receptor beta chain emerged from a study of blood T cell repertoires in COVID-19. Looking at the study overall: T cells, B-cell-depleted T cells, or PBMCs supplied cDNA or gDNA.

Trimming took 0 bases from V and 8 from J, leaving 14 bases between them. CDR1 is SNHLY, CDR2 FYNNEI, per germline. The CDR3 has 15 amino acids. This clone came up once. As originally analysed: Estimation of nucleated cell counts relied on the amplification of reference gene primers. TCRdb's copy holds only in-frame clones and misses some; the assay was immunoSEQ multiplex PCR. V and J calls and clone size are those listed in that table; D and trimming were worked out from the DNA. The sample lists 380,000 or so clones, approximately 86% occurring once. Seattle enrolled patients during active infection and tracked them longitudinally.

This TCR was recovered from a woman in her sixties with COVID-19, enrolled during active disease. The sequenced sample was peripheral blood. V gene TRBV2 combines with J gene TRBJ1-3; TRBD1 is a possible D gene (5 bases). The CDR3 reads CASSEARGIGYTIYF. Here the CDR3 DNA reads TGTGCCAGCAGTGAAGCGCGGGGGATCGGATACACCATATATTTT. Based on the CDR3 plus reference TRBV2 and TRBJ1-3, the full variable domain is EPEVTQTPSHQVTQMGQEVILRCVPISNHLYFYWYRQILGQKVEFLVSFYNNEISEKSEIFDDQFSVERPDGSNFTLKIRSTKLEDSAMYFCASSEARGIGYTIYFGEGSWLTVV.